This passage covers 30 T cell receptor beta chains from one sample sequenced in a study of shared clonotypes between healthy human individuals. Method: immunoSEQ multiplex PCR; TCRdb's copy keeps in-frame clones and lacks some. Of roughly 2.6 million clones in the sample, roughly nine tenths were seen once. The sample taken for sequencing was naive CD4+ T cells sorted from blood. The subset: CD45RA+ positively selected. These receptors were collected from a man between 18 and 29 years old in good health.

The V gene is TRBV5-6, the J gene TRBJ1-3; no clear D gene. This CDR3 is built from 15 residues. Germline V gives CDR1 SGHDT, CDR2 YYEEEE. The V end lost 0 bases, the J end lost 3 bases, and 10 bases lay between the germline ends. CDR3 residues: CASSLGRKVGNTIYF. DNA of the CDR3: TGTGCCAGCAGCTTGGGAAGAAAAGTTGGAAACACCATATATTTT. The variable domain in full, with the rest retrieved from reference TRBV5-6 and TRBJ1-3, is DAGVTQSPTHLIKTRGQQVTLRCSPKSGHDTVSWYQQALGQGPQFIFQYYEEEERQRGNFPDRFSGHQFPNYSSELNVNALLLGDSALYLCASSLGRKVGNTIYFGEGSWLTVV.

This clone was counted a few times. The sample carries other DNA sequences with the same CDR3. The chain uses TRBV6-6 and TRBJ2-7; D unclear. CDR1 is MNHNY and CDR2 is SVGAGI in the germline V gene (reference sequence). The CDR3 covers 12 residues. The V end lost 0 bases, the J end lost 7 bases, and 7 bases lay between the germline ends. This chain's CDR3 is CASSYSVGEQYF. The CDR3 coding sequence is TGTGCCAGCAGTTACTCAGTGGGGGAGCAGTACTTC.

The genes are TRBV11-3 and TRBJ1-1; TRBD1 matches at 9 bases. V was pared by 2 bases and J by 1 base, with 8 bases of the junction left unmatched. The CDR3 loop spans 17 amino acids. Germline V gene sequence: CDR1 SGHNT, CDR2 YENEEA. CDR3 nucleotides: TGTGCCAGCAGCTTATCCATGGGGGACAGGGCGAACACTGAAGCTTTCTTT. Translating it yields CASSLSMGDRANTEAFF.

This chain joins TRBV5-6 and TRBJ2-5; TRBD1 is a possible D gene (5 bases). Germline values: CDR1 SGHDT, CDR2 YYEEEE. The CDR3 is made up of 14 amino acids. V gave up 2 bases and J gave up 2 bases, with 10 bases separating them. CDR3 sequence (DNA): TGTGCCAGCAGCTTTGGACACAAACAAGAGACCCAGTACTTC. As protein: CASSFGHKQETQYF.

The rearrangement joins TRBV15 to TRBJ2-7, with D possibly TRBD2 on 6 matching bases. Trimming cost V 5 bases and J 3 bases, with 20 bases left between them. Germline CDR1 and CDR2: LNHNV and YYDKDF (reference sequence). The CDR3 consists of 16 residues. DNA of the CDR3: TGTGCCACCAGCGGAAATCGGCCACCGGGGGACTACGAGCAGTACTTC. It codes for CATSGNRPPGDYEQYF.

About this clone itself: This CDR3 is also generated by other DNA sequences in the sample. V is TRBV5-1 and J is TRBJ1-3; D is uncertain. Trimming left V 4 bases short and J 4 bases short, with 12 bases between. The CDR3 extends over 14 amino acids. CDR1 and CDR2 from the germline V gene are SGHRS and YFSETQ. DNA for the CDR3: TGCGCCAGCAGCCTAGGCGGGAAAGGAAACACCATATATTTT. Its protein is CASSLGGKGNTIYF.

The chain is built from TRBV29-1 and TRBJ2-7; tentatively, D is TRBD2 (6 bases). This CDR3 has 12 amino acids. Deletions cut 7 bases from V and 5 bases from J, with 15 bases between. CDR1 is SQVTM and CDR2 is ANQGSEA in the germline V gene. CDR3 sequence: CSGTQAGHEQYF. In DNA, the CDR3 is TGCAGCGGGACGCAGGCGGGGCACGAGCAGTACTTC.

This rearrangement joins TRBV9 to TRBJ2-1, with D possibly being TRBD2 (6 bases). Germline CDR1 reads SGDLS; CDR2 reads YYNGEE. Trimming shortened V by 7 bases and J by 5 bases, and 16 bases separated the two germline ends. CDR3 size: 14 residues. The CDR3 spells CASSLSSVHNEQFF. In nucleotides, the CDR3 is TGTGCCAGCTCTCTTTCTAGCGTGCACAATGAGCAGTTCTTC.

This chain links TRBV19 with TRBJ2-2; possible D gene TRBD1, 5 bases. Trimming shortened V by 9 bases and J by 0 bases, and 17 bases separated the two germline ends. CDR1 is LNHDA, CDR2 SQIVND, per germline (reference sequence). The CDR3 spans 16 residues. This CDR3 reads CASHSWGGANTGELFF. CDR3 DNA: TGTGCCAGCCATAGTTGGGGCGGCGCGAACACCGGGGAGCTGTTTTTT.

The chain combines TRBV29-1 with TRBJ1-2; tentative D call: TRBD1 (5 bases). This CDR3 is built from 13 residues. The germline gives CDR1 SQVTM, CDR2 ANQGSEA. Trimming shortened V by 5 bases and J by 6 bases, and 16 bases separated the two germline ends. In nucleotides, the CDR3 is TGCAGCGTTCTCATTGACAGAGACAATGGCTACACCTTC. Amino acid sequence: CSVLIDRDNGYTF.

This clone was picked up a small number of times. This chain connects TRBV10-2 to TRBJ1-1; D gene uncertain. The CDR3 spans 14 residues. Germline-derived CDR1 and CDR2 are WSHSY and SAAADI. Trimming took 2 bases from V and 5 from J, leaving 12 bases between them. CDR3 DNA: TGCGCCAGCAGTGAGAGCGCAAGGACGACTGAAGCTTTCTTT. Protein: CASSESARTTEAFF.

Comments on this clone: The same CDR3 is also encoded by other DNA sequences in this sample. This sequence joins TRBV5-1 and TRBJ2-3, with 13 bases aligning to TRBD2. Germline values: CDR1 SGHRS, CDR2 YFSETQ. V dropped 5 bases and J dropped 4; count of bases not matched to a gene: 1. The CDR3 has 14 residues. The CDR3 spells CASRLAGGPDTQYF. The CDR3 nucleotides read TGCGCCAGCAGACTAGCGGGGGGGCCAGATACGCAGTATTTT.

The chain uses TRBV6-1 and TRBJ1-2; tentative D call: TRBD1 (5 bases). The CDR3 is 13 residues long. V was shortened by 8 bases and J by 4 bases, with 14 bases between the two germline ends. Germline values: CDR1 MNHNS, CDR2 SASEGT. The CDR3 spells CASRVGTLYGYTF. The CDR3 nucleotides read TGTGCCAGCCGGGTCGGGACTCTCTATGGCTACACCTTC.

V gene TRBV19 combines with J gene TRBJ2-7; D call uncertain. This CDR3 has 15 residues. Per germline, CDR1 LNHDA and CDR2 SQIVND (reference sequence). V lost 2 bases and J lost 2, with 13 bases in between. CDR3 DNA sequence: TGTGCCAGTAGTATAAGATTTTACGGAACCTACGAGCAGTACTTC. Translation: CASSIRFYGTYEQYF.

CDR3 in DNA: TGTGCCATCAGTGAGAAAGGAGGAAACATTCAGTACTTC. It yields the protein CAISEKGGNIQYF. The chain couples TRBV10-3 to TRBJ2-4; tentative D call: TRBD2 (5 bases). With 2 bases removed from V and 6 bases from J, the gap between germline ends came to 8 bases. The germline V gene encodes CDR1 ENHRY and CDR2 SYGVKD. The CDR3 is made up of 13 amino acids.

The gene calls are TRBV6-4 and TRBJ1-6, with D unclear. The CDR3 is 12 amino acids. The V gene's germline CDR1 is MRHNA and CDR2 SNTAGT. The V end lost 7 bases, the J end lost 12 bases, and 13 bases lay between the germline ends. The DNA of the CDR3 is TGTGCCAGCAAGGTCGGCGATGGACCCCTCCACTTT. Residues: CASKVGDGPLHF.

The chain employs TRBV5-6 and TRBJ2-1; D ambiguous. Germline V gene lookup returns CDR1 SGHDT and CDR2 YYEEEE. This CDR3 has 14 amino acids. V lost 3 bases to trimming and J lost 6 bases, with 13 bases between them. This CDR3 is CASSSGNPGNEQFF. DNA of the CDR3: TGTGCCAGCAGCTCTGGCAACCCTGGCAATGAGCAGTTCTTC.

V usage is TRBV9 and J usage is TRBJ1-2; no clear D gene. CDR3 size: 14 residues. Per germline, CDR1 SGDLS and CDR2 YYNGEE. With 0 bases removed from V and 4 bases from J, the gap between germline ends came to 10 bases. CDR3 nucleotides: TGTGCCAGCAGCGTAGTCAGTGGGAGCTATGGCTACACCTTC. It codes for CASSVVSGSYGYTF.

This chain uses TRBV9 with TRBJ1-5; D unresolved. Germline CDR1 SGDLS, CDR2 YYNGEE. Trimming took 0 bases from V and 0 from J, leaving 10 bases between them. The CDR3 sequence is 16 residues long. CDR3 residues: CASSVGPDHSNQPQHF. The DNA for the CDR3 is TGTGCCAGCAGCGTAGGCCCGGACCATAGCAATCAGCCCCAGCATTTT. The full variable domain, with the rest looked up from reference TRBV9 and TRBJ1-5, is DSGVTQTPKHLITATGQRVTLRCSPRSGDLSVYWYQQSLDQGLQFLIQYYNGEERAKGNILERFSAQQFPDLHSELNLSSLELGDSALYFCASSVGPDHSNQPQHFGDGTRLSIL.

The chain uses TRBV2 and TRBJ2-7; 7 bases are shared with TRBD2. The CDR3 contains 16 residues. Germline CDR1 and CDR2: SNHLY and FYNNEI. V shed 7 bases and J 4 bases; nucleotides not matched to a gene: 16. Written as DNA, the CDR3 is TGTGCCAGCATGGCGGGGGAGTGGCGGGGAACTTACGAGCAGTACTTC. This sequence encodes CASMAGEWRGTYEQYF.

This sequence joins TRBV5-1 and TRBJ2-1; D is possibly TRBD2 (6 bases). The V end was cut by 4 bases, the J end by 0 bases, with 14 bases between. The CDR3 totals 16 residues. Germline V gene lookup returns CDR1 SGHRS and CDR2 YFSETQ. CDR3 residues: CASSLRGESSYNEQFF. CDR3 in DNA: TGCGCCAGCAGCCTGCGCGGGGAGAGCTCCTACAATGAGCAGTTCTTC.

This clone was seen more than once but under ten times. This sample includes further DNA sequences coding for the same CDR3. J is TRBJ1-1 and V is TRBV30; the D is unclear. The CDR3 length is 13 residues. Trimming removed 0 bases from V and 1 base from J, with 6 bases in between. The germline gives CDR1 GTSNPN, CDR2 SVGIG (reference sequence). The CDR3, as DNA: TGTGCCTGGAGTGTACGGGAGAACACTGAAGCTTTCTTT. Translated: CAWSVRENTEAFF.

This clone came up a few times. CDR3 sequence reads: CAISPTGDYTEAFF. As DNA, the CDR3 is TGTGCCATCAGCCCGACAGGGGATTACACTGAAGCTTTCTTT. The V gene is TRBV10-3, the J gene TRBJ1-1; 8 bases fit TRBD1. J was trimmed by 3 bases and V by 6 bases; bases with no gene match: 6. The CDR3 is 14 amino acids. The V gene's germline CDR1 is ENHRY and CDR2 SYGVKD.

The genes are TRBV5-1 and TRBJ2-3, with 8 positions matching TRBD1. The CDR3 runs to 14 residues. The V gene end was trimmed by 4 bases and the J gene end by 4 bases; junction bases not matched to a gene: 5. Germline V gene sequence: CDR1 SGHRS, CDR2 YFSETQ. The DNA of the CDR3 is TGCGCCAGCAGCCAGGACAGGGTCCCAGATACGCAGTATTTT. This gives the protein CASSQDRVPDTQYF. Drawing the rest from reference TRBV5-1 and TRBJ2-3, the complete variable domain is KAGVTQTPRYLIKTRGQQVTLSCSPISGHRSVSWYQQTPGQGLQFLFEYFSETQRNKGNFPGRFSGRQFSNSRSEMNVSTLELGDSALYLCASSQDRVPDTQYFGPGTRLTVL.

The rearrangement links TRBV5-4 to TRBJ2-7; D may be TRBD2 (6 bases). Looked up from germline, CDR1 is SGHNT and CDR2 is YYREEE (reference sequence). This CDR3 is built from 15 residues. Trimming took off 3 bases at V and 0 bases at J, with 13 bases between the two ends. The CDR3: CASSSGGTSSYEQYF. In nucleotides, the CDR3 is TGTGCCAGCAGCTCCGGAGGGACGAGCTCCTACGAGCAGTACTTC.

This sequence joins TRBV15 and TRBJ2-2; maybe TRBD2 (6 bases). V was shortened by 3 bases and J by 6 bases, with 17 bases between the two germline ends. CDR1 is LNHNV, CDR2 YYDKDF, per germline (reference sequence). This CDR3 has 16 amino acids. The CDR3 sequence: CATSRVTRISAGELFF. The CDR3 region has the DNA TGTGCCACCAGCAGGGTGACTAGAATTAGCGCCGGGGAGCTGTTTTTT.

The sample holds a few counts of this clone. The rearrangement uses TRBV5-6 and TRBJ1-1, with a possible D match to TRBD1 (5 bases). The ends were cut back, 4 bases at V and 1 base at J, with 11 bases in the middle. This CDR3 is 14 amino acids long. Germline CDR1 SGHDT, CDR2 YYEEEE. CDR3 protein: CASSPSGGNTEAFF. CDR3 nucleotide sequence: TGTGCCAGCAGCCCTTCGGGGGGGAACACTGAAGCTTTCTTT.

The chain recombines TRBV6-1 with TRBJ1-6; D not resolved. This CDR3 contains 14 residues. Germline V CDR1 and CDR2: MNHNS, SASEGT. V was clipped by 7 bases and J by 6 bases, with 13 bases between them. Here the CDR3 DNA reads TGTGCCAGCACCCCAACACAGATTAATTCACCCCTCCACTTT. Translating gives CASTPTQINSPLHF.

V is TRBV6-5 and J is TRBJ2-7; 11 positions match TRBD2. Germline V gene sequence: CDR1 MNHEY, CDR2 SVGAGI. CDR3 size: 14 residues. J was trimmed by 0 bases and V by 7 bases; bases with no gene match: 2. DNA for the CDR3: TGTGCCAGCACCGGGACTAGCGGCTCCTACGAGCAGTACTTC. This sequence encodes CASTGTSGSYEQYF.

V and J are TRBV4-3 and TRBJ2-1; 9 bases agree with TRBD2. J was trimmed by 10 bases and V by 0 bases; bases with no gene match: 4. This CDR3 contains 14 residues. Per the germline V gene, CDR1 is LGHNA and CDR2 is YSLEER. CDR3 nucleotides: TGCGCCAGCAGCCAAGATTTTCTAGCGGGAGAGCAGTTCTTC. Protein: CASSQDFLAGEQFF.